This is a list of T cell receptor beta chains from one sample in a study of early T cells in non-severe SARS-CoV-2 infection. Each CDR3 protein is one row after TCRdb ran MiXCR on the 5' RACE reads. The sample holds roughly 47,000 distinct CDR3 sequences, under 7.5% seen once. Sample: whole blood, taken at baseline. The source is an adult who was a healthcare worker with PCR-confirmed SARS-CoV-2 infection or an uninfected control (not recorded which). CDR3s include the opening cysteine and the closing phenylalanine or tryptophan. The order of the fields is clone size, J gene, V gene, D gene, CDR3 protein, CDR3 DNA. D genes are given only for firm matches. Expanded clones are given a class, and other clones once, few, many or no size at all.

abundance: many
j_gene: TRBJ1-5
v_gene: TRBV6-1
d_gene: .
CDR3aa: CASSEGTGPRQPQHF
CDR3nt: TGTGCCAGCAGTGAAGGAACAGGGCCCCGGCAGCCCCAGCATTTT

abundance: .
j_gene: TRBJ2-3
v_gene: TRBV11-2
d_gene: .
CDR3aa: CASSLDLSPPVDTQYF
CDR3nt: TGTGCCAGCAGCTTAGATCTATCCCCCCCTGTAGATACGCAGTATTTT

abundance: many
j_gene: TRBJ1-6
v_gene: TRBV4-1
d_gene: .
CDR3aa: CASSRSQGWDSPLHF
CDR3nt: TGCGCCAGCAGCCGATCTCAGGGCTGGGATTCACCCCTCCACTTT

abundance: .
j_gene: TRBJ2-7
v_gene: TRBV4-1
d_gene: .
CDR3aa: CASSQVTGSIPEQYF
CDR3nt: TGCGCCAGCAGCCAAGTTACAGGGTCCATCCCCGAGCAGTACTTC

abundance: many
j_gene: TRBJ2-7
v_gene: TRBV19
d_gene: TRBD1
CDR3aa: CASSLDRSNTYEQYF
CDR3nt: TGTGCCAGTAGCCTGGACAGGTCTAACACCTACGAGCAGTACTTC

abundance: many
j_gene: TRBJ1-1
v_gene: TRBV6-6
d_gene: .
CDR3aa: CASTDGVFSTEAFF
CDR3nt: TGTGCCAGCACCGATGGAGTCTTCAGCACTGAAGCTTTCTTT

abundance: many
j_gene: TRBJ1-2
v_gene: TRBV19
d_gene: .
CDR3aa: CASRETDRFNYGYTF
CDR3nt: TGTGCCAGTAGGGAGACAGACAGGTTTAACTATGGCTACACCTTC

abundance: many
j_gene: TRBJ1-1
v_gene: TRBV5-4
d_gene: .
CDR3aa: CASRRDTLNTEAFF
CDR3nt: TGTGCCAGCAGAAGGGACACTTTGAACACTGAAGCTTTCTTT

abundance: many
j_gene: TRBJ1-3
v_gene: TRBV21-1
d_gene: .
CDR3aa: CASSNNRDRDGDLPGNTIYF
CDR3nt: TGTGCCAGCAGCAACAACCGGGACAGGGATGGGGATTTGCCTGGAAACACCATATATTTT

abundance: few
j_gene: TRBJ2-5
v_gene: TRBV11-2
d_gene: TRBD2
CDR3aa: CASSYTGGRETQYF
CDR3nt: TGTGCCAGCAGCTACACGGGAGGGCGGGAGACCCAGTACTTC

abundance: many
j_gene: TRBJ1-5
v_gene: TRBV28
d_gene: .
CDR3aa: CASSLLLGPHGAANQPQHF
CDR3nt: TGTGCCAGCAGCCTGCTTCTGGGACCCCATGGGGCAGCCAATCAGCCCCAGCATTTT

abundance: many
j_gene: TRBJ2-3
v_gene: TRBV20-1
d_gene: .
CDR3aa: CSARGPTQGASTDTQYF
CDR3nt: TGCAGTGCTAGAGGGCCGACGCAAGGGGCTAGCACAGATACGCAGTATTTT

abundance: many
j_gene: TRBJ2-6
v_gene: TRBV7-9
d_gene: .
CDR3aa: CASSLYNPGANVLTF
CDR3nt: TGTGCCAGCAGCTTGTACAACCCTGGGGCCAACGTCCTGACTTTC

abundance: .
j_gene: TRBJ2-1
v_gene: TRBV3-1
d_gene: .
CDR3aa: CASSQDATVYNEQFF
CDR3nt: TGTGCCAGCAGCCAAGATGCTACAGTCTACAATGAGCAGTTCTTC

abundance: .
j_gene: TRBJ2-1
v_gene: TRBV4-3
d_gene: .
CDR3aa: CASSQDLGEITYNGQFF
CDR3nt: TGCGCCAGCAGCCAAGATTTGGGAGAAATTACATACAATGGGCAGTTCTTC

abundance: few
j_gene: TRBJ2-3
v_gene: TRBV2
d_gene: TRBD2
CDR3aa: CATQAGTSTDTQYF
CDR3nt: TGTGCCACCCAAGCGGGGACTAGCACAGATACGCAGTATTTT

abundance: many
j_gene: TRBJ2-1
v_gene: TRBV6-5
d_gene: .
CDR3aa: CASSYLTGTAEQFF
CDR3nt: TGTGCCAGCAGTTACCTGACCGGGACGGCAGAGCAGTTCTTC

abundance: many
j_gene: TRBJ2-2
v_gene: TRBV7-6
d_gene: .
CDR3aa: CASSQTTNTGELFF
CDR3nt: TGTGCCAGCAGTCAGACAACGAACACCGGGGAGCTGTTTTTT

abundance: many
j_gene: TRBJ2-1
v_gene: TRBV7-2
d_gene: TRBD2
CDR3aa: CASSPWTRKNEQFF
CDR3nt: TGTGCCAGCAGCCCATGGACTAGGAAGAATGAGCAGTTCTTC

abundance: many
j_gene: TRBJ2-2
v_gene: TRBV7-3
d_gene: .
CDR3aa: CASSVGMSYTGELFF
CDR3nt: TGTGCCAGCAGCGTCGGCATGTCCTACACCGGGGAGCTGTTTTTT

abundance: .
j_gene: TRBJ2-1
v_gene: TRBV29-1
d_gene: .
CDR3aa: CSVDRQGKDEQFF
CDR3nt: TGCAGCGTTGATCGGCAGGGGAAGGATGAGCAGTTCTTC

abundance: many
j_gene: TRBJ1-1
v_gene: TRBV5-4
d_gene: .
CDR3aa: CASSSRAENTEAFF
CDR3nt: TGTGCCAGCAGCTCGAGGGCAGAGAACACTGAAGCTTTCTTT

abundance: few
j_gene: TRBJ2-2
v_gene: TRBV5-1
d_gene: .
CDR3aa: CASSLESTGELFF
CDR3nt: TGCGCCAGCAGCTTGGAGTCCACCGGGGAGCTGTTTTTT

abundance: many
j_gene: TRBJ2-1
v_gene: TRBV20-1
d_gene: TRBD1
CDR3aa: CSATGTGLREQFF
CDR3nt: TGCAGTGCGACCGGGACAGGCTTGAGGGAGCAGTTCTTC

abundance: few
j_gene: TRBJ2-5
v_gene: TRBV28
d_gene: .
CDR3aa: CASRTAQETQYF
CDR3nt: TGTGCCAGCAGGACAGCCCAAGAGACCCAGTACTTC

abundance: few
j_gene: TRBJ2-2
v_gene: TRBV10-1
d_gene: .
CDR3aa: CATSKVNTGELFF
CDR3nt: TGCGCCACCTCTAAGGTCAACACCGGGGAGCTGTTTTTT

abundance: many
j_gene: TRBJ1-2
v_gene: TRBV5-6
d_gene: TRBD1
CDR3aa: CASSFKSGQGGQDYGYTF
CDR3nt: TGTGCCAGCAGCTTCAAAAGCGGACAGGGAGGGCAGGACTATGGCTACACCTTC

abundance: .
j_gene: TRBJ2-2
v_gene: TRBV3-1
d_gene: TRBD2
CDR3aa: CASSRGGGGTGELFF
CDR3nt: TGTGCCAGCAGCCGTGGAGGCGGGGGGACCGGGGAGCTGTTTTTT

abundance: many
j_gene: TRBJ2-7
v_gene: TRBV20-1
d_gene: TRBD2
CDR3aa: CSARDLSGGIYEQYF
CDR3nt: TGCAGTGCTAGAGATCTTAGCGGGGGGATCTACGAGCAGTACTTC

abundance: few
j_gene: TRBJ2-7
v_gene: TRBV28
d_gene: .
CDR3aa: CASSFGLAGTTTYEQYF
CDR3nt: TGTGCCAGCAGTTTTGGTCTTGCTGGCACAACCACCTACGAGCAGTACTTC

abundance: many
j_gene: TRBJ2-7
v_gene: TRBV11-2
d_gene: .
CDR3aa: CASSYGQQVNYEQYF
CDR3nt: TGTGCCAGCAGCTACGGACAGCAAGTAAACTACGAGCAGTACTTC

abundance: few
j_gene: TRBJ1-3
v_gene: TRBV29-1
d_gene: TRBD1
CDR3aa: CSGGGGTAAGNTIYF
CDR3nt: TGCAGCGGGGGAGGGGGCACAGCAGCTGGAAACACCATATATTTT

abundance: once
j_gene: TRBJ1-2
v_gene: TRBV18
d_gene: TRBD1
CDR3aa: CASSLQGTANYGYTF
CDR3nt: TGTGCCAGCTCACTTCAAGGGACAGCTAACTATGGCTACACCTTC

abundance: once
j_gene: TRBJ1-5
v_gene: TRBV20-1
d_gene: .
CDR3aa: CSARPAQGSQPQHF
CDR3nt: TGCAGTGCCCGTCCGGCACAGGGCAGTCAGCCCCAGCATTTT

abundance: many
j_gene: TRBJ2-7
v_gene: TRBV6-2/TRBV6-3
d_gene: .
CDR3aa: CASSSNRDASSGEQYF
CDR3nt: TGTGCCAGCAGCTCAAACCGGGACGCATCGTCGGGCGAGCAGTACTTC

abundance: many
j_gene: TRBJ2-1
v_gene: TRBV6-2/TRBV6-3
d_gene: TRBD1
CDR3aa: CAIRNRQGAYNEQFF
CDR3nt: TGTGCCATCCGGAATCGACAGGGGGCCTACAATGAGCAGTTCTTC

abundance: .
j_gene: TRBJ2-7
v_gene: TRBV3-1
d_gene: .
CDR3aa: CASSQSSYEQYF
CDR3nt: TGTGCCAGCAGTCAGAGCTCCTACGAGCAGTACTTC

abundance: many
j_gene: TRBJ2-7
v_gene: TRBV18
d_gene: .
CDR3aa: CASSPQGSSYEQYF
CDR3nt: TGTGCCAGCTCACCGCAGGGGAGCTCCTACGAGCAGTACTTC

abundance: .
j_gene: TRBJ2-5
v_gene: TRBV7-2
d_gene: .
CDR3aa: CASSLRGLETQYF
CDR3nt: TGTGCCAGCAGCTTAAGGGGCTTAGAGACCCAGTACTTC

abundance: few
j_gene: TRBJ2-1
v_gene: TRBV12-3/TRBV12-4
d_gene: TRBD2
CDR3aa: CASSLVFKRGIGEQFF
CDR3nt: TGTGCCAGCAGTTTAGTTTTCAAGCGGGGGATCGGTGAGCAGTTCTTC

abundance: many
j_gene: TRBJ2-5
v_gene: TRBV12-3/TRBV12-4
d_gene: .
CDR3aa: CASSFLLDQETQYF
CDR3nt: TGTGCCAGCAGTTTCCTCCTCGACCAAGAGACCCAGTACTTC

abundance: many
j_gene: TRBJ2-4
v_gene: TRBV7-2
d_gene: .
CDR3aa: CASSSRGWDIQYF
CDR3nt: TGTGCCAGCAGCTCCAGGGGTTGGGACATTCAGTACTTC

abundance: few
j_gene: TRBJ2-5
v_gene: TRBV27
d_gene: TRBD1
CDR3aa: CASSLGQSQETQYF
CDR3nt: TGTGCCAGCAGTTTGGGACAGAGTCAAGAGACCCAGTACTTC

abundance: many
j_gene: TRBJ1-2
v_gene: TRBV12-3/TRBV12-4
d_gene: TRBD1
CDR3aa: CASSSPDRGNYGYTF
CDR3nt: TGTGCCAGCAGTTCCCCGGACAGGGGGAACTATGGCTACACCTTC

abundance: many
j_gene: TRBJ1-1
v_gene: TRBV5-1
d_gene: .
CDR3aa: CASSLNFDFEAFF
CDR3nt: TGCGCCAGCAGCTTGAATTTCGACTTTGAAGCTTTCTTT

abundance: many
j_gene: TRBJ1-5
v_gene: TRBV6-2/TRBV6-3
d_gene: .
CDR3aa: CASSSQALIFGNQPQHF
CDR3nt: TGTGCCAGCAGTTCCCAAGCCCTAATCTTCGGCAATCAGCCCCAGCATTTT

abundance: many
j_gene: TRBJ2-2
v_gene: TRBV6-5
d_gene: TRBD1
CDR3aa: CASKRQSGQSNTGELFF
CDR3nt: TGTGCCAGCAAACGGCAATCGGGACAGTCGAACACCGGGGAGCTGTTTTTT

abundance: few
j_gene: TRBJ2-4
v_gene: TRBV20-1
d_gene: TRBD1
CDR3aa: CSARDSGGENIQYF
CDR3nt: TGCAGTGCTAGAGACTCAGGGGGAGAAAACATTCAGTACTTC

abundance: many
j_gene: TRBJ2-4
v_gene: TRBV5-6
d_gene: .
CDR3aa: CASSFGKGTGNIQYF
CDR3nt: TGTGCCAGCAGCTTCGGGAAGGGCACGGGAAACATTCAGTACTTC

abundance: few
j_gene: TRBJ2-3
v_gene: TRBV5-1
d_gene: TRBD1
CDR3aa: CASSLVKGAVDTQYF
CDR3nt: TGCGCCAGCAGCTTGGTAAAGGGGGCAGTAGATACGCAGTATTTT

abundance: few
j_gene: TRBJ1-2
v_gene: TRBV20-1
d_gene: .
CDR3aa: CSARDPTGAYGYTF
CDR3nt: TGCAGTGCTAGAGACCCGACAGGAGCCTATGGCTACACCTTC

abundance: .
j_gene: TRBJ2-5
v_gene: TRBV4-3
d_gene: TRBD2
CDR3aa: CASSFQTSGGAYPETQYF
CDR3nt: TGCGCCAGCAGCTTCCAGACTAGCGGGGGGGCCTATCCAGAGACCCAGTACTTC

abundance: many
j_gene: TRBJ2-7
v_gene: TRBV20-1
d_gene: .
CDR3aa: CSARRGTYEQYF
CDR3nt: TGCAGTGCGAGAAGGGGAACCTACGAGCAGTACTTC

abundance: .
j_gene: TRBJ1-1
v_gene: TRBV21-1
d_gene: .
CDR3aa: CASSADRRNTEAFF
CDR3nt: TGTGCCAGCAGCGCGGACAGGCGGAACACTGAAGCTTTCTTT

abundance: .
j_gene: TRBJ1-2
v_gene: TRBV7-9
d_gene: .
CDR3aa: CATSLDSGGYTF
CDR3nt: TGTGCCACCAGCCTGGACAGTGGAGGCTACACCTTC

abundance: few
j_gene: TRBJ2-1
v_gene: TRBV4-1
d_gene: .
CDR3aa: CASSQVRGEPYNEQFF
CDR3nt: TGCGCCAGCAGCCAAGTTCGCGGGGAGCCATACAATGAGCAGTTCTTC

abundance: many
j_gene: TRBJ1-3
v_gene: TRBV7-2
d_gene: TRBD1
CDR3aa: CASSFGQGTGNTIYF
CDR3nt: TGTGCCAGCAGCTTCGGACAGGGTACTGGAAACACCATATATTTT

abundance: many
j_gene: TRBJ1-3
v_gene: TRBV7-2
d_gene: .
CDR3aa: CASSSLFRGNTIYF
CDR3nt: TGTGCCAGCAGCTCGCTCTTTAGGGGAAACACCATATATTTT

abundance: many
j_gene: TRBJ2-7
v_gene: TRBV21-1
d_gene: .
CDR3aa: CASSKNSYEQYF
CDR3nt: TGTGCCAGCAGCAAAAACTCCTACGAGCAGTACTTC

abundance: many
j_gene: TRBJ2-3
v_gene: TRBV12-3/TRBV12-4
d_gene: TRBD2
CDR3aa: CASSRRTSGGPFGGTDTQYF
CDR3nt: TGTGCCAGCAGTCGCCGGACTAGCGGGGGGCCCTTTGGGGGCACAGATACGCAGTATTTT